This TCR beta chain was captured in a study of breast tumors, draining lymph nodes, adjacent tissues. Whole-study results and caveats: Luminal-like breast cancer showed significantly higher tumor–nontumor repertoire similarity than basal-like. Tumor repertoires ranked between lymph nodes and nontumor tissue in diversity, with V and J gene preferences.

Concerning this clonotype: Its antigen is as yet unknown.

TCRdb redid the calling of the multiplex PCR reads with MiXCR, one entry per CDR3 protein. The data contain about 20,000 distinct CDR3 sequences, about 30% of them singletons. Trimming shortened V by 0 bases and J by 8 bases, and 8 bases separated the two germline ends. In germline, CDR1 is SGHRS, CDR2 YFSETQ. This CDR3 comprises 12 residues. J is TRBJ1-2 and V is TRBV5-1; D gene uncertain. The sample consisted of breast tumor tissue. The clonotype was recovered from a female donor with breast cancer. Some clones in this sample may be carry-over from other donors' samples. The CDR3: CASSLGGNGYTF. In nucleotides, the CDR3 is TGCGCCAGCAGCTTGGGTGGGAACGGCTACACCTTC.